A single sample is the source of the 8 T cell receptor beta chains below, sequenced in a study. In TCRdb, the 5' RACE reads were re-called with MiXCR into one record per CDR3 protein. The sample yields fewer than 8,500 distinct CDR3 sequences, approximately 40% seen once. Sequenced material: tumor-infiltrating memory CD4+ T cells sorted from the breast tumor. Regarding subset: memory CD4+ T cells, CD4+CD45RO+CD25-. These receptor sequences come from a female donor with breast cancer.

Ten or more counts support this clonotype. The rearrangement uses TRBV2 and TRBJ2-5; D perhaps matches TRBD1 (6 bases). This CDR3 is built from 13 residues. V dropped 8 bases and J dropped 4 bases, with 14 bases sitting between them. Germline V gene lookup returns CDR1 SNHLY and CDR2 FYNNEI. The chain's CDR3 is CASDLQGAETQYF. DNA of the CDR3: TGTGCCAGCGACTTACAGGGTGCAGAGACCCAGTACTTC.

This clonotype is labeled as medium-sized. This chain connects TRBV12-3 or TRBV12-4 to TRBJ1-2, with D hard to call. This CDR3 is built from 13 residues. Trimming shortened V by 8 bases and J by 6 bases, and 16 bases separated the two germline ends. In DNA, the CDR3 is TGTGCCAGCGCCTCGACAAGGCGGGATGGCTACACCTTC. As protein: CASASTRRDGYTF.

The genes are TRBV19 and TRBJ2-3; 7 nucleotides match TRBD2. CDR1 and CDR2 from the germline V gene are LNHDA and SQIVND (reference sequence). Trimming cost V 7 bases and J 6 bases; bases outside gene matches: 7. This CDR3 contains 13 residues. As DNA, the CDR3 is TGTGCCAGTAACGGGCGGGGGACGGATACGCAGTATTTT. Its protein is CASNGRGTDTQYF.

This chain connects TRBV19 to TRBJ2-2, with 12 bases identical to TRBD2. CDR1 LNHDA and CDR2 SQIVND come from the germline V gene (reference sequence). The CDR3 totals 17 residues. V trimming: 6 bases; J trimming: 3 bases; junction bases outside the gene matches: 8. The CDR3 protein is CASRKTSGSWYTGELFF. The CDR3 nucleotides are TGTGCCAGTAGGAAGACTAGCGGGAGTTGGTACACCGGGGAGCTGTTTTTT.

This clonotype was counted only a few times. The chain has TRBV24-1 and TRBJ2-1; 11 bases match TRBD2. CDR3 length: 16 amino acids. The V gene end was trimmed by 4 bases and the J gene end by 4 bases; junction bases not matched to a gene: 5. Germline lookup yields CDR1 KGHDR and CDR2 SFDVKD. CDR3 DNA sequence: TGTGCCACCAGTGAGTCCGGGACTAGCGGATACAATGAGCAGTTCTTC. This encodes CATSESGTSGYNEQFF.

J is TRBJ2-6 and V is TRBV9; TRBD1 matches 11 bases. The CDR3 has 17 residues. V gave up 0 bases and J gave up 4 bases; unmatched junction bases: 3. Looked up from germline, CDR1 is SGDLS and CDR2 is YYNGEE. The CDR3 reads CASSVGTGGSGANVLTF. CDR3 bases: TGTGCCAGCAGCGTAGGGACAGGGGGCTCGGGGGCCAACGTCCTGACTTTC.

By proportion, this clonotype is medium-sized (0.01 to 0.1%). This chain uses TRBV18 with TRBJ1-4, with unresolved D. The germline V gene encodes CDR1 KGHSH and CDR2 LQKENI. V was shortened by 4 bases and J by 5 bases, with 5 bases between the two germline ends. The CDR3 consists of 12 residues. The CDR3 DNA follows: TGTGCCAGCTCACGCCAGAATGAAAAACTGTTTTTT. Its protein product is CASSRQNEKLFF.

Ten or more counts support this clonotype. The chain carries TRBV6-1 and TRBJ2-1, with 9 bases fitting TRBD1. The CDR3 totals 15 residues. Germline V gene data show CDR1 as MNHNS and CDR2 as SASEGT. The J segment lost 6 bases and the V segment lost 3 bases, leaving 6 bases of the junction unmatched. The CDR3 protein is CASSEPGTGINEQFF. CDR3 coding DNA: TGTGCCAGCAGTGAGCCCGGGACAGGGATCAATGAGCAGTTCTTC.